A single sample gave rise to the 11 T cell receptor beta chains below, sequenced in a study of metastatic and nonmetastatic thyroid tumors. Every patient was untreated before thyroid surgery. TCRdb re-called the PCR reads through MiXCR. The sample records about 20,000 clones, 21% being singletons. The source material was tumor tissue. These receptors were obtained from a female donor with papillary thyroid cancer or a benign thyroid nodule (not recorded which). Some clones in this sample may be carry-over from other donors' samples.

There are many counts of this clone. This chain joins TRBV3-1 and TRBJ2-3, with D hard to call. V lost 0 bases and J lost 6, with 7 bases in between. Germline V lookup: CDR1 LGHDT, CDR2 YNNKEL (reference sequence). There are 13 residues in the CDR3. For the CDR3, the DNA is TGTGCCAGCAGCCAAGAATGGCAGGATACGCAGTATTTT. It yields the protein CASSQEWQDTQYF.

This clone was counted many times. CDR3 nucleotides: TGTGCCAGCAGCTTGGACAGATCAACCTACAATGAGCAGTTCTTC. It encodes CASSLDRSTYNEQFF. The gene calls are TRBV7-8 and TRBJ2-1, with D possibly TRBD1 on 6 matching bases. This CDR3 has 15 amino acids. Between the trimmed V and J ends, which lost 3 bases and 2 bases, there was a span of 11 bases. CDR1 SGHVS and CDR2 FQNEAQ come from the germline V gene.

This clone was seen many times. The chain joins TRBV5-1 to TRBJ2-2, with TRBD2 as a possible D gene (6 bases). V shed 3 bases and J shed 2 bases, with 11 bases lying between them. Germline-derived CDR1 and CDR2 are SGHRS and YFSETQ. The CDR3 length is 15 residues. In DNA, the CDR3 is TGCGCCAGCAGCTCTCCCGGGACTAACACCGGGGAGCTGTTTTTT. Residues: CASSSPGTNTGELFF. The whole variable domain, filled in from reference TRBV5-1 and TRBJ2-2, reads KAGVTQTPRYLIKTRGQQVTLSCSPISGHRSVSWYQQTPGQGLQFLFEYFSETQRNKGNFPGRFSGRQFSNSRSEMNVSTLELGDSALYLCASSSPGTNTGELFFGEGSRLTVL.

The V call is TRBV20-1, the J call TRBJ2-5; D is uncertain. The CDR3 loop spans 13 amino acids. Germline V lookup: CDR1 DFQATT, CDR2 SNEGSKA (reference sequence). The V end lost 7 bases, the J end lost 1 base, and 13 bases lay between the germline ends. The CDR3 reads CSEPLVGQETQYF. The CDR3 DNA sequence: TGCAGTGAACCCCTCGTGGGCCAAGAGACCCAGTACTTC.

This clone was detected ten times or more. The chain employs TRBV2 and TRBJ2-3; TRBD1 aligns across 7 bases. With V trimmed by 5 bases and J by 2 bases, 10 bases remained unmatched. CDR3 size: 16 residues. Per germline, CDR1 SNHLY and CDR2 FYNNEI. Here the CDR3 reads CASSRPGQDHTDTQYF. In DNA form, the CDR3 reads TGTGCCAGCAGTCGACCAGGACAGGACCACACAGATACGCAGTATTTT.

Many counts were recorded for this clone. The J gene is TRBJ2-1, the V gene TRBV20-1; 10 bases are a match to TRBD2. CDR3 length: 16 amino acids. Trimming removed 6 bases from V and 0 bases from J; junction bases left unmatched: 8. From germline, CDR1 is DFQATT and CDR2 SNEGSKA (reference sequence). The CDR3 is CSAGMASGSSYNEQFF. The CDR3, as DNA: TGCAGTGCCGGAATGGCTAGCGGGAGCTCCTACAATGAGCAGTTCTTC.

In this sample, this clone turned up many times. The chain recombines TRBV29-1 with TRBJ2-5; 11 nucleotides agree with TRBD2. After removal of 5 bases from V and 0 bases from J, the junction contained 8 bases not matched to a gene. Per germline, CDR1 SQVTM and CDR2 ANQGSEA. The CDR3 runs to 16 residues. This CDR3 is CSVFGVAGGYQETQYF. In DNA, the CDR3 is TGCAGCGTTTTTGGGGTAGCGGGAGGGTACCAAGAGACCCAGTACTTC.

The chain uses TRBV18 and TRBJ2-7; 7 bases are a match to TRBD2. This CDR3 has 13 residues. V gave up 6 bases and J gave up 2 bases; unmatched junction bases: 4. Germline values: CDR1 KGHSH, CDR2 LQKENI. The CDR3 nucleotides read TGTGCCAGCTCGGGCCGGGGGGCCTACGAGCAGTACTTC. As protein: CASSGRGAYEQYF.

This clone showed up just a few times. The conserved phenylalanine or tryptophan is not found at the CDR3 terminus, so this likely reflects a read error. This CDR3 is CASSLQGYHEQYS. The DNA of the CDR3 is TGTGCCAGCAGTCTTCAGGGATACCACGAGCAGTACTCC. The V call is TRBV27, the J call TRBJ2-7; D is perhaps TRBD1 (5 bases). V was clipped by 5 bases and J by 5 bases, with 13 bases between them. The germline V gene encodes CDR1 MNHEY and CDR2 SMNVEV (reference sequence). CDR3 length equals 13 residues.

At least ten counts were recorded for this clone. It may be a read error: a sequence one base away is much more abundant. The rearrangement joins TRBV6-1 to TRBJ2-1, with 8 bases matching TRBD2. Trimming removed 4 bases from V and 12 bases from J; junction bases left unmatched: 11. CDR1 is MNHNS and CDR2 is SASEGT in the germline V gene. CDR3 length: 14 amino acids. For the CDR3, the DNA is TGTGCCAGCAGTGGAAGAGGGACTAGTATCCGGCAGTTCTTC. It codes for CASSGRGTSIRQFF.

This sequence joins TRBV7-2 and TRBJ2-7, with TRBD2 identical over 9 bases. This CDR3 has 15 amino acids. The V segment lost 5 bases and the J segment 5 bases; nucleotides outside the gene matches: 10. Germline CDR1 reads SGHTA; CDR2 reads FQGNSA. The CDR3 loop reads CASSPGGREGDEQYF. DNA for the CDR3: TGTGCCAGCAGCCCCGGGGGGCGGGAGGGCGACGAGCAGTACTTC.